A single sample gave rise to the 6 T cell receptor beta chains below, sequenced in a study of T cells in Graves' hyperthyroidism and ophthalmopathy. TCR beta CDR3 sequences were amplified from RNA transcripts. HTBI primers were used for first-round RT-PCR of the TCR CDR3. One entry per CDR3 protein, called by TCRdb with MiXCR from the multiplex PCR reads. Of 560,000 or so distinct CDR3 sequences detected, around 46% appear once; the ten largest clones hold about 8.2%. Sequencing was carried out using peripheral blood or thyroid tissue (not recorded which). The receptors here all came from a woman aged 18-29 years with Graves' hyperthyroidism.

The chain links TRBV20-1 to TRBJ1-1; D perhaps matches TRBD1 (5 bases). With 0 bases removed from V and 8 bases from J, the gap between germline ends came to 16 bases. The V gene's germline CDR1 is DFQATT and CDR2 SNEGSKA (reference sequence). CDR3 length equals 14 residues. CDR3 coding DNA: TGCAGTGCTAGAGATAGGTGGGACGAACTCGAAGCTTTCTTT. Translation gives CSARDRWDELEAFF.

In this sample, this clonotype turned up once. The gene calls are TRBV24-1 and TRBJ2-5; no definite D call. V was pared by 0 bases and J by 9 bases, with 13 bases between. CDR1 is KGHDR and CDR2 is SFDVKD in the germline V gene. This CDR3 is built from 14 residues. CDR3 in amino acids: CATSDLGLNGAQYF. For the CDR3, the DNA is TGTGCCACCAGTGATTTGGGTCTCAATGGGGCCCAGTACTTC.

J is TRBJ1-1 and V is TRBV7-9; D uncertain. The V gene lost 5 bases and the J gene lost 1 base, with 11 bases spanning the gap. Germline assignment: CDR1 SEHNR and CDR2 FQNEAQ (reference sequence). This CDR3 is built from 14 residues. The CDR3 region has the DNA TGTGCCAGCAGCCCGCGTGCGCCGAACACTGAAGCTTTCTTT. Translating gives CASSPRAPNTEAFF. The complete variable domain, with remaining parts taken from reference TRBV7-9 and TRBJ1-1, reads DTGVSQNPRHKITKRGQNVTFRCDPISEHNRLYWYRQTLGQGPEFLTYFQNEAQLEKSRLLSDRFSAERPKGSFSTLEIQRTEQGDSAMYLCASSPRAPNTEAFFGQGTRLTVV.

The chain has TRBV25-1 and TRBJ1-2; weak D call: TRBD1 (6 bases). Germline CDR1 MGHDK, CDR2 SYGVNS. V gave up 8 bases and J gave up 4 bases, with 14 bases separating them. CDR3 length: 13 residues. CDR3: CASVEGDGYGYTF. In DNA form, the CDR3 reads TGTGCCAGCGTTGAGGGGGACGGCTATGGCTACACCTTC.

The chain is built from TRBV2 and TRBJ2-7, with D perhaps TRBD1 or TRBD2 (6 bases each). V shed 5 bases and J shed 3 bases, with 17 bases lying between them. Germline assignment: CDR1 SNHLY and CDR2 FYNNEI. The CDR3 loop spans 15 amino acids. CDR3 protein: CASSYESEGGYEQYF. The CDR3, as DNA: TGTGCCAGCAGTTACGAATCCGAGGGGGGCTACGAGCAGTACTTC.

The count of this clonotype is one. The gene calls are TRBV29-1 and TRBJ1-3; 8 bases fit TRBD1. The CDR3 spans 14 residues. V was pared by 6 bases and J by 6 bases, with 10 bases of the junction left unmatched. Germline CDR1 and CDR2: SQVTM and ANQGSEA. The chain's CDR3 is CSVVRQGSLNTIYF. The CDR3 coding sequence is TGCAGCGTCGTTAGACAGGGGTCCTTAAACACCATATATTTT.